The T cell receptor beta chain under discussion was sequenced for a study of cytomegalovirus exposure and HLA in healthy donors. General study points: An assumption of roughly uniform sequencing depth across donors underlay the presence/absence analyses.

Details on this clone: Its specificity is not known.

With 0 bases removed from V and 1 base from J, the gap between germline ends came to 9 bases. This CDR3 is built from 15 residues. Per germline, CDR1 LNHNV and CDR2 YYDKDF (reference sequence). 60 Vbeta and 13 Jbeta primers were used in PCR. Libraries were prepared by immunoSEQ multiplex PCR; TCRdb keeps only in-frame clonotypes and omits some of them. The sample's table shows 200,000 to 250,000 clones. The specimen sequenced was PBMCs. The TCR was taken from a woman in her 30s in good health and CMV-seropositive. This chain joins TRBV15 and TRBJ2-5; tentatively, D is TRBD2 (6 bases). CDR3 protein: CATSRDPAGQETQYF. In DNA form, the CDR3 reads TGTGCCACCAGCAGAGATCCAGCGGGCCAAGAGACCCAGTACTTC.